A selection of T cell receptor beta chains follows, all from one sample in a study of OX40 agonist ivuxolimab in advanced cancers. Method: immunoSEQ multiplex PCR; TCRdb's copy keeps in-frame clones and lacks some. In the table there are tens of thousands of clones, 65% to 85% of which are singletons. The specimen comprised CD4+ or CD8+ T cells sorted from blood, sampled in a trial of the OX40 agonist ivuxolimab. These receptors were collected from an adult with an advanced solid tumor such as melanoma, head and neck, liver or kidney cancer. Both conserved end residues are part of each CDR3. The order of the fields is V gene, J gene, CDR3 protein.

>TRBV6-5|TRBJ2-7
CASSYIQSEQYF
>TRBV5-1|TRBJ2-3
CASSEGGTDTQYF
>TRBV11-1|TRBJ2-7
CASSFPDRYEQYF
>TRBV7-3|TRBJ2-3
CASSLLGLSTDTQYF
>TRBV7-8|TRBJ2-1
CASSQWTIYNEQFF
>TRBV20-1|TRBJ2-5
CSARVVETQYF
>TRBV7-9|TRBJ2-3
CASSPPWTIIDFTDTQYF
>TRBV7-9|TRBJ2-5
CASRSQETQYF
>TRBV9|TRBJ1-2
CASSTQGSYGYTF
>TRBV11-2|TRBJ2-1
CASSLGGAETDEQFF
>TRBV7-9|TRBJ2-5
CASSLGTSGQETQYF
>TRBV19|TRBJ2-5
CASSPMGETQETQYF
>TRBV19|TRBJ1-2
CASAYPGQADGYTF
>TRBV9|TRBJ2-1
CASSPGTSGSSYNEQFF
>TRBV7-9|TRBJ2-3
CASSLTASTDTQYF
>TRBV28|TRBJ2-7
CASSSIQGTGLHEQYF
>TRBV9|NA
CASSVALSGRSEQYF
>TRBV27|TRBJ2-1
CASSPDRQDNEQFF
>TRBV5-4|TRBJ2-5
CASSFSGGATETQYF
>TRBV6-5|TRBJ1-2
CASSYSTRNSGGYTF
>TRBV2|TRBJ2-3
CASSPGVPDTQYF
>TRBV5-1|TRBJ1-4
CASSLGPEATNEKLFF
>TRBV19|TRBJ1-1
CASSIVEGGTEAFF